These T cell receptor beta chains were read from a single sample in a study of cytomegalovirus exposure and HLA in healthy donors. Measured with immunoSEQ multiplex PCR; TCRdb has only the in-frame clones, and not every one. The sample gives 150,000 to 200,000 clones, roughly 80% of which show up once; roughly 0.69% is in the top ten. The sequencing sample was made of PBMCs. These receptors all come from a woman aged 18-35 years in good health and CMV-seronegative. CDR3s include the opening cysteine and the closing phenylalanine or tryptophan. The D gene is left open where the match is weak. Clone sizes are given selectively: once, few, many, or a class where the clone is expanded.

J gene: TRBJ2-7
D gene: .
V gene: TRBV5-1
clone size: .
CDR3 protein: CASSLGQDYEQYF
CDR3 DNA: TGCGCCAGCAGCTTGGGGCAGGACTACGAGCAGTACTTC

J gene: TRBJ2-7
D gene: TRBD2
V gene: TRBV25-1
clone size: once
CDR3 protein: CASSGQLAGSHEQYF
CDR3 DNA: TGTGCCAGCAGTGGACAACTAGCGGGGTCTCACGAGCAGTACTTC

J gene: TRBJ2-7
D gene: TRBD1
V gene: TRBV28
clone size: .
CDR3 protein: CASTGTGANVPSKYEQYF
CDR3 DNA: TGTGCCAGCACCGGGACAGGGGCGAACGTCCCATCCAAATACGAGCAGTACTTC

J gene: TRBJ1-2
D gene: .
V gene: TRBV30
clone size: .
CDR3 protein: CAWSARTGNYGYTF
CDR3 DNA: TGTGCCTGGAGTGCCCGAACAGGGAACTATGGCTACACCTTC

J gene: TRBJ2-3
D gene: TRBD2
V gene: TRBV5-1
clone size: .
CDR3 protein: CASSLDGSGRTDTQYF
CDR3 DNA: TGCGCCAGCAGCTTGGATGGTAGCGGGCGCACAGATACGCAGTATTTT

J gene: TRBJ2-5
D gene: TRBD1
V gene: TRBV7-2
clone size: .
CDR3 protein: CASSRAGQGTETQYF
CDR3 DNA: TGTGCCAGCAGCCGGGCGGGACAGGGGACAGAGACCCAGTACTTC

J gene: TRBJ2-1
D gene: .
V gene: TRBV6-6
clone size: .
CDR3 protein: CASSGGLAATHQFF
CDR3 DNA: TGTGCCAGCAGTGGGGGGCTAGCGGCCACCCATCAGTTCTTC

J gene: TRBJ1-5
D gene: TRBD1
V gene: TRBV4-2
clone size: .
CDR3 protein: CASSQTGGDQPQHF
CDR3 DNA: TGTGCCAGCAGCCAGACAGGGGGCGATCAGCCCCAGCATTTT

J gene: TRBJ2-7
D gene: .
V gene: TRBV27
clone size: once
CDR3 protein: CASSLNPGGLKYEQYF
CDR3 DNA: TGTGCCAGCAGCCTCAACCCAGGGGGACTTAAATACGAGCAGTACTTC

J gene: TRBJ1-3
D gene: TRBD1
V gene: TRBV5-1
clone size: .
CDR3 protein: CASSSGTGVNTIYF
CDR3 DNA: TGCGCCAGCTCCTCCGGGACAGGGGTAAACACCATATATTTT

J gene: TRBJ2-5
D gene: TRBD1
V gene: TRBV6-1
clone size: .
CDR3 protein: CASSRDRKETQYF
CDR3 DNA: TGTGCCAGTTCCCGGGACAGGAAAGAGACCCAGTACTTC

J gene: TRBJ2-7
D gene: .
V gene: TRBV14
clone size: .
CDR3 protein: CASSPLLRTYEQYF
CDR3 DNA: TGTGCCAGCAGTCCACTTTTGCGAACCTACGAGCAGTACTTC

J gene: TRBJ2-1
D gene: .
V gene: TRBV19
clone size: .
CDR3 protein: CASSIEARDFDEQFF
CDR3 DNA: TGTGCCAGTAGTATAGAAGCCAGGGATTTCGATGAGCAGTTCTTC

J gene: TRBJ2-7
D gene: .
V gene: TRBV4-1
clone size: .
CDR3 protein: CASSQAGGGSSSYEQYF
CDR3 DNA: TGCGCCAGCAGCCAAGCCGGAGGGGGCTCTAGCTCCTACGAGCAGTACTTC

J gene: TRBJ1-1
D gene: TRBD1
V gene: TRBV7-9
clone size: .
CDR3 protein: CSSSLGDRGFYTEAFF
CDR3 DNA: TGTTCCAGCAGCTTAGGGGACAGGGGGTTCTACACTGAAGCTTTCTTT

J gene: TRBJ2-1
D gene: TRBD2
V gene: TRBV14
clone size: .
CDR3 protein: CASRLAGGGEQFF
CDR3 DNA: TGTGCCAGCAGACTAGCGGGAGGTGGTGAGCAGTTCTTC

J gene: TRBJ1-5
D gene: .
V gene: TRBV18
clone size: .
CDR3 protein: CASSRTSGTLYSNQPQHF
CDR3 DNA: TGTGCCAGCTCACGGACTTCCGGGACACTATATAGCAATCAGCCCCAGCATTTT